Following are 20 T cell receptor beta chains from one sample sequenced in a study of response to subunit inactivated influenza vaccine. Using its own MiXCR run on the RT-PCR reads, TCRdb lists one record per CDR3 protein. The sample lists a few hundred thousand distinct CDR3 sequences, around 13% occurring once. Sequences were derived from PBMCs from blood, sampled less than 13 days after vaccination. The receptor set was obtained from a man aged 50-60 years who received an inactivated influenza vaccine.

This clonotype was seen just once. The chain joins TRBV10-3 to TRBJ2-7; D not certain. Germline loops: CDR1 ENHRY, CDR2 SYGVKD. The CDR3 totals 12 residues. The V and J ends lost 3 bases and 5 bases respectively, with 8 bases between them. This chain's CDR3 is CAISDMVNEQYF. DNA of the CDR3: TGTGCCATCAGTGATATGGTGAACGAGCAGTACTTC.

V and J are TRBV15 and TRBJ1-1; D is perhaps TRBD1 (6 bases). Germline-derived CDR1 and CDR2 are LNHNV and YYDKDF (reference sequence). The CDR3 has 14 amino acids. V lost 3 bases and J lost 1, with 9 bases in between. DNA of the CDR3: TGTGCCACCAGCAGGTCGACAGGGAACACTGAAGCTTTCTTT. This encodes CATSRSTGNTEAFF.

The V call is TRBV20-1, the J call TRBJ2-7; no clear D gene. The CDR3 totals 11 residues. V lost 6 bases to trimming and J lost 2 bases, with 8 bases between them. In germline, CDR1 is DFQATT, CDR2 SNEGSKA (reference sequence). CDR3 residues: CSAKRPYEQYF. As DNA, the CDR3 is TGCAGTGCGAAGAGGCCCTACGAGCAGTACTTC.

This clonotype occurred a few times. V and J are TRBV6-2 or TRBV6-3 and TRBJ2-1; possibly TRBD1 for D (5 bases). The CDR3 totals 12 residues. Trimming pared 8 bases from V and 5 bases from J, leaving 10 bases between. Germline-derived CDR1 and CDR2 are MNHEY and SVGEGT. CDR3 protein: CASRMGHNEQFF. The CDR3 DNA reads TGTGCCAGCCGTATGGGGCACAATGAGCAGTTCTTC.

J is TRBJ2-3 and V is TRBV5-1, with D possibly matching TRBD1 (6 bases). Germline CDR1 is SGHRS and CDR2 is YFSETQ. V gave up 1 base and J gave up 2 bases, with 8 bases separating them. CDR3 length: 14 amino acids. CDR3 coding DNA: TGCGCCAGCAGCTTGCGACAGGCCACAGATACGCAGTATTTT. This translates into CASSLRQATDTQYF.

V is TRBV4-3 and J is TRBJ2-7; 7 bases map to TRBD2. CDR3 size: 18 residues. Germline V gives CDR1 LGHNA, CDR2 YSLEER. J lost 2 bases, V lost 0 bases, and 13 bases had no gene match. The DNA for the CDR3 is TGCGCCAGCAGCCAAGAAAGTCTATGGGCTAGCGGAACCTACGAGCAGTACTTC. The encoded protein is CASSQESLWASGTYEQYF.

This clonotype has more than one count but fewer than ten. In DNA form, the CDR3 reads TGCAGTGGGGGCGGGAGAATGCACGAGCAGTACTTC. Amino acid sequence: CSGGGRMHEQYF. The rearrangement links TRBV20-1 to TRBJ2-7, with TRBD2 identical over 7 bases. The CDR3 spans 12 residues. V shed 7 bases, J shed 5 bases, and the junction held 8 bases outside the gene matches. Germline loops: CDR1 DFQATT, CDR2 SNEGSKA (reference sequence).

This clonotype appeared once. CDR3 sequence (DNA): TGTGCCAGCAGCTCAACAGGGGAAGGAGATACGCAGTATTTT. Its translation: CASSSTGEGDTQYF. This chain connects TRBV7-3 to TRBJ2-3; 7 bases line up with TRBD1. Germline trimming cut 4 bases from V and 5 bases from J; bases unmatched to any gene: 6. Per the germline V gene, CDR1 is SGHTA and CDR2 is FQGTGA. CDR3 length: 14 amino acids.

This clonotype was observed a handful of times. The chain carries TRBV29-1 and TRBJ2-1; D call uncertain. Trimming stripped 2 bases from V and 4 bases from J, with 12 bases between. The CDR3 runs to 14 residues. Germline V lookup: CDR1 SQVTM, CDR2 ANQGSEA. The CDR3 loop reads CSVEIQTTYNEQFF. In DNA, the CDR3 is TGCAGCGTTGAAATCCAAACGACTTACAATGAGCAGTTCTTC.

This clonotype was detected only a few times. The chain joins TRBV6-2 or TRBV6-3 to TRBJ1-1; TRBD1 aligns across 7 bases. This CDR3 region has 14 residues. J lost 1 base, V lost 7 bases, and 6 bases had no gene match. Germline V CDR1 and CDR2: MNHEY, SVGEGT. The CDR3 region is CASIGTAENTEAFF. As DNA, the CDR3 is TGTGCCAGCATCGGGACAGCAGAGAACACTGAAGCTTTCTTT.

This clonotype showed up just a few times. The chain has TRBV3-1 and TRBJ1-3; D call uncertain. This CDR3 region has 15 residues. Trimming cost V 0 bases and J 4 bases, with 10 bases left between them. Germline CDR1 is LGHDT and CDR2 is YNNKEL (reference sequence). CDR3 residues: CASSQELQRGNTIYF. In DNA form, the CDR3 reads TGTGCCAGCAGCCAAGAACTTCAACGAGGAAACACCATATATTTT.

This clonotype was counted many times. The rearrangement uses TRBV20-1 and TRBJ1-2; D gene unclear. Germline values: CDR1 DFQATT, CDR2 SNEGSKA (reference sequence). The CDR3 totals 13 residues. Trimming cost V 8 bases and J 2 bases, with 15 bases left between them. This chain's CDR3 is CSSPTAKNYGYTF. The DNA for the CDR3 is TGCAGTTCTCCAACAGCGAAAAACTATGGCTACACCTTC.

This chain uses TRBV7-2 with TRBJ2-3, with D unclear. The CDR3 spans 16 residues. Germline V lookup: CDR1 SGHTA, CDR2 FQGNSA. The germline V and J ends were trimmed by 5 bases and 0 bases, with 15 bases remaining between them. The CDR3 region has the DNA TGTGCCAGCAGCCCAGTCGGTTATAGGAGCACAGATACGCAGTATTTT. This gives the protein CASSPVGYRSTDTQYF.

The J gene is TRBJ1-1, the V gene TRBV7-8; 8 bases map to TRBD1. Germline V gene lookup returns CDR1 SGHVS and CDR2 FQNEAQ. The junction had 9 bases not matched to a gene; V was cut back by 4 bases and J by 5 bases. The CDR3 runs to 15 residues. The CDR3 sequence: CASSSLDRAGTEAFF. CDR3 sequence (DNA): TGTGCCAGCAGCTCACTGGACAGGGCTGGGACTGAAGCTTTCTTT. The full variable domain, its missing parts supplied by reference TRBV7-8 and TRBJ1-1, is GAGVSQSPRYKVAKRGQDVALRCDPISGHVSLFWYQQALGQGPEFLTYFQNEAQLDKSGLPSDRFFAERPEGSVSTLKIQRTQQEDSAVYLCASSSLDRAGTEAFFGQGTRLTVV.

The sample holds many counts of this clonotype. The rearrangement uses TRBV3-1 and TRBJ1-1, with D unresolved. Germline V gene data show CDR1 as LGHDT and CDR2 as YNNKEL (reference sequence). Between the trimmed V and J ends, which lost 6 bases and 3 bases, there was a span of 14 bases. The length of the CDR3 is 14 residues. CDR3 sequence (DNA): TGTGCCAGCAGTTTTACCCTCGCGGACACTGAAGCTTTCTTT. This codes for CASSFTLADTEAFF.

This clonotype was seen a handful of times. The chain recombines TRBV6-1 with TRBJ2-7; 10 bases match TRBD2. This CDR3 is built from 14 residues. V lost 1 base, J lost 7 bases, and 4 bases stayed unmatched. The germline V gene encodes CDR1 MNHNS and CDR2 SASEGT. The CDR3 nucleotides are TGTGCCAGCAGTGAAGGTAGCGGGAGGAGGGAGCAGTACTTC. Translation gives CASSEGSGRREQYF.

The chain joins TRBV5-1 to TRBJ2-2; no firm D call. The germline gives CDR1 SGHRS, CDR2 YFSETQ. V lost 6 bases and J lost 6, with 9 bases in between. The CDR3 sequence is 12 residues long. CDR3 bases: TGCGCCAGCACCCTCTGGGCCGGGGAGCTGTTTTTT. It is translated as CASTLWAGELFF. The complete variable domain, with remaining parts taken from reference TRBV5-1 and TRBJ2-2, reads KAGVTQTPRYLIKTRGQQVTLSCSPISGHRSVSWYQQTPGQGLQFLFEYFSETQRNKGNFPGRFSGRQFSNSRSEMNVSTLELGDSALYLCASTLWAGELFFGEGSRLTVL.

The chain joins TRBV10-3 to TRBJ1-4; no definite D call. The CDR3 covers 15 residues. V gave up 2 bases and J gave up 7 bases, with 14 bases separating them. Germline V gene lookup returns CDR1 ENHRY and CDR2 SYGVKD. CDR3 residues: CAISEGPPSGEKLFF. In nucleotides, the CDR3 is TGTGCCATCAGTGAGGGACCCCCATCGGGTGAAAAACTGTTTTTT.

This clonotype was observed many times. The CDR3, as DNA: TGTGCCAGCAGTTTTAGAACGGGGGGCACAGATACGCAGTATTTT. Residues: CASSFRTGGTDTQYF. The rearrangement uses TRBV12-3 or TRBV12-4 and TRBJ2-3, with D possibly TRBD2 on 6 matching bases. The CDR3 is 15 residues long. V lost 3 bases and J 1 base, leaving 11 bases between the germline ends.

J is TRBJ2-1 and V is TRBV11-2, with D possibly being TRBD1 or TRBD2 (6 bases each). V was cut by 5 bases and J by 6 bases, with 11 bases left in between. The CDR3 spans 13 residues. Per germline, CDR1 SGHAT and CDR2 FQNNGV. CDR3 in DNA: TGTGCCAGCAGCCGGGGGCCTCGCAATGAGCAGTTCTTC. Amino acids: CASSRGPRNEQFF. Using reference TRBV11-2 and TRBJ2-1 for the parts outside the CDR3, the full variable domain is EAGVAQSPRYKIIEKRQSVAFWCNPISGHATLYWYQQILGQGPKLLIQFQNNGVVDDSQLPKDRFSAERLKGVDSTLKIQPAKLEDSAVYLCASSRGPRNEQFFGPGTRLTVL.